The 9 T cell receptor beta chains below come from one sample, sequenced in a study of blood T cell repertoires in COVID-19 (dated by TCRdb to about 2020). The library came from the immunoSEQ multiplex PCR assay. What TCRdb holds here is the immuneACCESS table cut down to in-frame rearrangements. Part of the clones is not present; checked against another copy, under half of the missing clones reflect an unresolved V gene, and the others are unexplained. This sample comprises under 200,000 clones, just under 90% of them detected only once. The ten largest clones take up approximately 4% of the sample. The material sequenced was peripheral blood. The source of these receptors is a man aged 18 to 29 with active or convalescent COVID-19.

The V and J genes are TRBV7-2 and TRBJ2-1, with D maybe TRBD1 (6 bases). The CDR3 covers 16 residues. In germline, CDR1 is SGHTA, CDR2 FQGNSA. V lost 1 base and J 4 bases, leaving 14 bases between the germline ends. In DNA form, the CDR3 reads TGTGCCAGCAGCTTAGGCGGAACAGGGTGGTACAATGAGCAGTTCTTC. It specifies CASSLGGTGWYNEQFF.

This clone was observed a few times. This chain uses TRBV3-1 (or the pseudogene TRBV3-2) with TRBJ1-2, with D uncertain. CDR1 is LGHDT, CDR2 YNNKEL, per germline (reference sequence). The CDR3 contains 12 residues. Trimming removed 4 bases from V and 10 bases from J, with 13 bases in between. CDR3 sequence (DNA): TGTGCCAGCAGCCCCGCGCTGGGAGACTACACCTTC. Protein: CASSPALGDYTF.

V is TRBV18 and J is TRBJ2-5; D gene ambiguous. V lost 2 bases and J 5 bases, leaving 3 bases between the germline ends. The CDR3 is 11 residues long. CDR1 is KGHSH, CDR2 LQKENI, per germline. The CDR3 is CASSPSETQYF. The DNA of the CDR3 is TGTGCCAGCTCACCATCGGAGACCCAGTACTTC.

This chain uses TRBV6-5 with TRBJ2-7, with D possibly matching TRBD2 (6 bases). Trimming pared 0 bases from V and 7 bases from J, leaving 13 bases between. The CDR3 is 14 residues long. Germline CDR1 reads MNHEY; CDR2 reads SVGAGI. The chain's CDR3 is CASSYSTASGEQYF. DNA for the CDR3: TGTGCCAGCAGTTACTCGACCGCCAGCGGGGAGCAGTACTTC.

V is TRBV7-6 and J is TRBJ2-1, with 10 bases fitting TRBD2. The CDR3 is 16 residues long. The ends lost 4 bases at V and 4 bases at J; junction bases unmatched: 7. CDR1 and CDR2 from the germline V gene are SGHVS and FNYEAQ. The CDR3 nucleotides are TGTGCCAGCAGCTCTCTAGCGGGGGAAACTTACAATGAGCAGTTCTTC. Amino acid sequence: CASSSLAGETYNEQFF.

V is TRBV7-9 and J is TRBJ2-5, with 9 bases matching TRBD2. V was clipped by 5 bases and J by 5 bases; unmatched bases: 9. CDR3 length: 15 residues. Germline CDR1 reads SEHNR; CDR2 reads FQNEAQ (reference sequence). The DNA of the CDR3 is TGTGCCAGCAGCGACTTAGCGGGAGCTGGGGAGACCCAGTACTTC. Translation: CASSDLAGAGETQYF.

This clone was recorded once. V is TRBV4-3 and J is TRBJ2-2; 9 bases map to TRBD2. The V segment lost 0 bases and the J segment 5 bases; nucleotides outside the gene matches: 4. This CDR3 has 16 amino acids. The germline CDR1 and CDR2 sequences are LGHNA and YSLEER. DNA for the CDR3: TGCGCCAGCAGCCAAGATATAGCGGGAGTGACCGGGGAGCTGTTTTTT. Amino acid sequence: CASSQDIAGVTGELFF.

CDR3 loop: CATSVHETGKPNTGELFF. CDR3 bases: TGTGCCACCAGTGTCCATGAAACAGGGAAACCGAACACCGGGGAGCTGTTTTTT. V gene TRBV24-1 combines with J gene TRBJ2-2, with a weak D call TRBD1 (6 bases). The germline gives CDR1 KGHDR, CDR2 SFDVKD. The CDR3 runs to 18 residues. Trimming shortened V by 5 bases and J by 0 bases, and 18 bases separated the two germline ends.

This clone was picked up one time. The chain employs TRBV5-1 and TRBJ2-2, with 11 nucleotides matching TRBD2. Germline V lookup: CDR1 SGHRS, CDR2 YFSETQ. Trimming at V came to 5 bases and at J to 6 bases, leaving 15 bases not matched to a gene. CDR3 length: 18 amino acids. The chain's CDR3 is CASRIDSGGASASGELFF. CDR3 nucleotide sequence: TGCGCCAGCAGAATTGATAGCGGGGGGGCCAGCGCCTCCGGGGAGCTGTTTTTT.